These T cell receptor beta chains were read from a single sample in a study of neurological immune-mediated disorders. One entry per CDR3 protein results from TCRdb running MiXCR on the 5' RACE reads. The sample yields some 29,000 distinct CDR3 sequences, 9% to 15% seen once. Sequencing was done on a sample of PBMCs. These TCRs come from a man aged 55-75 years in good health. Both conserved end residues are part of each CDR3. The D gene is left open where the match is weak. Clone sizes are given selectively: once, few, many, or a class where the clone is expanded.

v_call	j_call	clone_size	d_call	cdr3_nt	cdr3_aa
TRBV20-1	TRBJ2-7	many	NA	TGCAGTGCTGCTGGCGGGGGCAGGGTCTACGAGCAGTACTTC	CSAAGGGRVYEQYF
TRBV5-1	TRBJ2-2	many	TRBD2	TGCGCCAGCACCCGTCTCGCGGGAGCCGGGGAGCTGTTTTTT	CASTRLAGAGELFF
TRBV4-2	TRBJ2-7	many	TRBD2	TGTGCCAGCAGCCAAGTACTAGCGGGGGACTACGAGCAGTACTTC	CASSQVLAGDYEQYF
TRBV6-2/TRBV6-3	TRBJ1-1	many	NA	TGTGCCAGCAGTTATACCGAACTCACTGAAGCTTTCTTT	CASSYTELTEAFF
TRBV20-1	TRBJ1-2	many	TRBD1	TGCAGTGCTAGAGATCTATGGACAGGGAGCTATGGCTACACCTTC	CSARDLWTGSYGYTF
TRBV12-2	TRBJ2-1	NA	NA	TGTGCAAGTCGCTTAGTACTTGCGGGAGCTTATTTCAATGAGCAGTTCTTC	CASRLVLAGAYFNEQFF
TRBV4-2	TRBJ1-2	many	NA	TGTGCCAGCAGCCAAGGGGACGGCGGCGGCTACACCTTC	CASSQGDGGGYTF
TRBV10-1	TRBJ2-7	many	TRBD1	TGCGCCAGCAGTGACCCCGGGACAGGGGGCAATGAGCAGTACTTC	CASSDPGTGGNEQYF
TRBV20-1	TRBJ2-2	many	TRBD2	TGCAGTGCTAGATCCCTCACTAGCGGGAGTTCCGGGGAGCTGTTTTTT	CSARSLTSGSSGELFF
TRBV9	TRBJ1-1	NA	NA	TGTGCCAGCAGCGTAGGTAGTGACACTGAAGCTTTCTTT	CASSVGSDTEAFF
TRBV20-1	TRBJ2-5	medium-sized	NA	TGCAGTGCTACCGGGCCACGAGGGACCCAGTACTTC	CSATGPRGTQYF
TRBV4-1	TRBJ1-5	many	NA	TGCGCCAGCCGAAGACCGGGGAATAGCAATCAGCCCCAGCATTTT	CASRRPGNSNQPQHF
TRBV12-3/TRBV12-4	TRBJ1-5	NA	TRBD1	TGTTCCAGCAGGTTCGGACAGGGGGAAAGCAATTTT	CSSRFGQGESNF
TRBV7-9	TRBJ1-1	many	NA	TGTGCCAGCAGCTCACCCATTGGGAACACTGAAGCTTTCTTT	CASSSPIGNTEAFF
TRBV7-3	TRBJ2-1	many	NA	TGTGCCAGCAGCTGGGCTGAAGGGTACAATGAGCAGTTCTTC	CASSWAEGYNEQFF
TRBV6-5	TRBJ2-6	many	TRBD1	TGTGCCAGCAGTCCGCGGACAGGACCATCTGGGGCCAACGTCCTGACTTTC	CASSPRTGPSGANVLTF
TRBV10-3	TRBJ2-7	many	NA	TGTGCCATCAGTGAGTCCCCAGGGAATGTTTACTACGAGCAGTACTTC	CAISESPGNVYYEQYF
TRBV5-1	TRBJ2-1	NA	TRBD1	TGCGCCAGTTCTGGGACAGGGACCTACAATGAGAAGTTCTTC	CASSGTGTYNEKFF
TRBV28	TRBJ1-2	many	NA	TGTGCCAGCAGTTCCACAGGGAAGTTCCCTTTCTATGGCTACACCTTC	CASSSTGKFPFYGYTF
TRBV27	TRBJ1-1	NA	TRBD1	TGTGCCAGCAGGAAGCAGGGGGGGAACACTGAAGCTTTCTTT	CASRKQGGNTEAFF
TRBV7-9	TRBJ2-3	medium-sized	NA	TGTGCCAGCAGCCGCGCCGCAGGGGCACTGGCAGATACGCAGTATTTT	CASSRAAGALADTQYF
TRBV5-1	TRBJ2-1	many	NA	TGCGCCAGCAGCTTGGCCGCGGGATTCAGTGAGCAGTTCTTC	CASSLAAGFSEQFF
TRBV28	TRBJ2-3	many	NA	TGTGCCAGCAGGCACCTGACTTGGGATACGCAGTATTTT	CASRHLTWDTQYF
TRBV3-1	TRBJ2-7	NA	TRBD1	TGTGCCAGCAGCCAACGGGACAGGGCGAAGCACCCTCACTACGAGCAGTACTTC	CASSQRDRAKHPHYEQYF
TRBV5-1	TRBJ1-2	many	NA	TGCGCCAGCAGCCCGACGAAAGGCTATGGCTACACCTTC	CASSPTKGYGYTF
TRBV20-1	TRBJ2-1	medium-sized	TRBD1	TGCAGTGCTCAACCGGGACAGGGAGCCAATGAGCAGTTCTTC	CSAQPGQGANEQFF
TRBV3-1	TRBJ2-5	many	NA	TGTGCCAGCAGCCAAGGGGACGGCCAAGAGACCCAGTACTTC	CASSQGDGQETQYF
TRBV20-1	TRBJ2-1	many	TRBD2	TGCAGTGCGGGAGGACTAGCGGTCGATGAGCAGTTCTTC	CSAGGLAVDEQFF
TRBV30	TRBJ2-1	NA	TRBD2	TGTGCCTGGAAACACGAGCGGGAAGTAGTCAATGAGCAGTTCTTC	CAWKHEREVVNEQFF
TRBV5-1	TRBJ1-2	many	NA	TGCGCCAGCAGCTTGGACGGACAAACCTATGGCTACACCTTC	CASSLDGQTYGYTF
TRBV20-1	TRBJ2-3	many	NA	TGCAGTGCTCTGGAGGGCCCCACAGATACGCAGTATTTT	CSALEGPTDTQYF
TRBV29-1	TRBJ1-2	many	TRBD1	TGCAGCGTCGGGACAGGGGGAGGCTACACCTTC	CSVGTGGGYTF
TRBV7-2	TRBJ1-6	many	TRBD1	TGTGCCAGCAGCTGGACAGGGGGGTCCTATAATTCACCCCTCCACTTT	CASSWTGGSYNSPLHF
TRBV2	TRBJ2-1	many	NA	TGTGCCAGCAGTGACCCAGACTTCGTGAGCAGTTTAGCGGAGCAGTTCTTC	CASSDPDFVSSLAEQFF
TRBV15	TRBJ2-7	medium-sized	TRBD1	TGTGCCACCAGCGGGATGGACAGGGTGGACGAGCAGTACTTC	CATSGMDRVDEQYF
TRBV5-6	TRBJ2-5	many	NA	TGTGCCAGCAGCTTTATTATCGGGGCCTGGGAGACCCAGTACTTC	CASSFIIGAWETQYF
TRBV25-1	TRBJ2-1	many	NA	TGTGCCAGCAGTGAATTGGGCATCTACAATGAGCAGTTCTTC	CASSELGIYNEQFF
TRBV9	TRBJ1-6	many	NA	TGTGCCAGCAGCCCGGGACTCAGAAATTCACCCCTCCACTTT	CASSPGLRNSPLHF
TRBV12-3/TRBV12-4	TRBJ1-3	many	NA	TGTGCCAGCAGGAGACTCTCGACGGGAAACACCATATATTTT	CASRRLSTGNTIYF
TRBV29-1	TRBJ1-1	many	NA	TGCAGCGTTGGAGGGGCCAGGGGAGCAATGAACACTGAAGCTTTCTTT	CSVGGARGAMNTEAFF
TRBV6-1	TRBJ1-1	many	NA	TGTGCCAGCAGTAGGACGGGTAATGAAGCTTTCTTT	CASSRTGNEAFF
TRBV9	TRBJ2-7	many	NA	TGTGCCAGCAGCTCATACCTTCAGGGGGAGCAGTACTTC	CASSSYLQGEQYF
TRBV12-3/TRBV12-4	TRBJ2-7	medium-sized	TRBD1	TGTGCCAGCCGATCCCCCTTGGGACAGTTACCTAACGAGCAGTACTTC	CASRSPLGQLPNEQYF
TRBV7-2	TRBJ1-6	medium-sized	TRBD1	TGTGCCAGCAGCCGGGACAGGTCGAATTCACCCCTCCACTTT	CASSRDRSNSPLHF
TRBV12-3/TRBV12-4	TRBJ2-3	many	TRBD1	TGTGCCAGCAGCTGGCAGGGGGTGGATACGCAGTATTTT	CASSWQGVDTQYF
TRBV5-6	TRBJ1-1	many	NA	TGTGCCAGCAGCCAAACCGGACAGTTAATGAACACTGAAGCTTTCTTT	CASSQTGQLMNTEAFF
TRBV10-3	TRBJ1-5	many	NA	TGTGCCATCAGAGGGACATTCTATCAGCCCCAGCATTTT	CAIRGTFYQPQHF
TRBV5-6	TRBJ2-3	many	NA	TGTGCCAGCAGCTTGGTTCTGGCTTCGGGCACAGATACGCAGTATTTT	CASSLVLASGTDTQYF
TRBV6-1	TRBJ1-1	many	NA	TGTGCCAGCAACACTCAAATCCTAGCTGAAGCTTTCTTT	CASNTQILAEAFF